This TCR beta chain is drawn from a study of blood T cell repertoires in COVID-19. The ends lost 5 bases at V and 1 base at J; junction bases unmatched: 3. The CDR3 runs 15 residues. The germline gives CDR1 SGHTA, CDR2 FQGNSA. Produced via immunoSEQ multiplex PCR; TCRdb's table is partial and in-frame only. The sample carries some 120,000 clones, about 77% recorded once. The sequencing sample was made of peripheral blood. The gene calls are TRBV7-2 and TRBJ2-1; 9 nucleotides agree with TRBD2. This TCR was sampled from a human donor in a cohort sampled during active COVID-19. The CDR3 sequence: CASSQGLASYNEQFF. The CDR3 DNA follows: TGTGCCAGCAGCCAGGGACTAGCTTCCTACAATGAGCAGTTCTTC. Full variable domain (missing parts from reference TRBV7-2 and TRBJ2-1): GAGVSQSPSNKVTEKGKDVELRCDPISGHTALYWYRQSLGQGLEFLIYFQGNSAPDKSGLPSDRFSAERTGGSVSTLTIQRTQQEDSAVYLCASSQGLASYNEQFFGPGTRLTVL.